Below, 24 T cell receptor beta chains from the same sample are listed, as sequenced in a study of OX40 agonist ivuxolimab in advanced cancers. Profiling relied on immunoSEQ multiplex PCR, and the TCRdb table lists in-frame clones only, not all of them. Altogether 90,000 to 130,000 clones are present, around 90% being singletons, with the ten largest covering 0.25% to 0.3%. The sequencing here drew on CD4+ or CD8+ T cells sorted from blood, taken in a trial of the OX40 agonist ivuxolimab. The origin of the receptors is an adult with an advanced solid tumor such as melanoma, head and neck, liver or kidney cancer.

The chain combines TRBV6-1 with TRBJ2-7; possible D gene TRBD2, 6 bases. Deletions cut 3 bases from V and 3 bases from J, with 12 bases between. Germline assignment: CDR1 MNHNS and CDR2 SASEGT. The CDR3 runs 14 residues. The CDR3 DNA reads as TGTGCCAGCAGTGAGGGAGGTAGGGACTACGAGCAGTACTTC. This codes for CASSEGGRDYEQYF.

J is TRBJ2-3 and V is TRBV7-2; TRBD2 aligns across 7 bases. J gave up 3 bases and V 4 bases, and 10 bases lay outside the gene matches. The CDR3 contains 16 residues. CDR1 is SGHTA and CDR2 is FQGNSA in the germline V gene. Here the CDR3 DNA reads TGTGCCAGCAGCTCCGTTGGGGGAGGGGTAACAGATACGCAGTATTTT. Encoded protein: CASSSVGGGVTDTQYF.

The chain has TRBV7-9 and TRBJ2-7, with 7 bases lining up with TRBD1. The J segment lost 0 bases and the V segment lost 6 bases, leaving 5 bases of the junction unmatched. Germline CDR1 reads SEHNR; CDR2 reads FQNEAQ (reference sequence). The CDR3 covers 14 residues. CDR3 sequence reads: CASSPDRVSYEQYF. The CDR3 region has the DNA TGTGCCAGCAGTCCTGACAGGGTCTCCTACGAGCAGTACTTC.

The chain combines TRBV19 with TRBJ1-5; 7 bases fit TRBD1. Germline V gives CDR1 LNHDA, CDR2 SQIVND (reference sequence). The CDR3 has 10 residues. CDR3 loop: CATGYQPQHF. The DNA of the CDR3 is TGTGCGACAGGGTATCAGCCCCAGCATTTT.

The chain recombines TRBV11-2 with TRBJ2-2; D is uncertain. The germline V and J ends were trimmed by 4 bases and 3 bases, with 12 bases remaining between them. CDR1 and CDR2 (germline): SGHAT, FQNNGV. The CDR3 covers 15 residues. The CDR3 bases are TGTGCCAGCAGCTACTTACACGCGTACACCGGGGAGCTGTTTTTT. This encodes CASSYLHAYTGELFF.

The V gene is TRBV4-3, the J gene TRBJ2-2; 7 nucleotides agree with TRBD2. The CDR3 sequence is 15 residues long. Germline V gene sequence: CDR1 LGHNA, CDR2 YSLEER. With V trimmed by 0 bases and J by 4 bases, 2 bases remained unmatched. DNA of the CDR3: TGCGCCAGCAGCCAAGATAGCGGGTTCACCGGGGAGCTGTTTTTT. This translates into CASSQDSGFTGELFF.

The chain recombines TRBV5-1 with TRBJ1-1; D is unresolved. CDR1 and CDR2 (germline): SGHRS, YFSETQ. The V gene lost 4 bases and the J gene lost 1 base, with 14 bases spanning the gap. The CDR3 loop spans 15 amino acids. The CDR3 coding sequence is TGCGCCAGCAGCGATTATTACCAAGGGAACACTGAAGCTTTCTTT. Protein: CASSDYYQGNTEAFF.

V is TRBV7-2 and J is TRBJ2-7, with no clear D. V lost 1 base and J 1 base, leaving 5 bases between the germline ends. CDR3 size: 13 residues. The germline gives CDR1 SGHTA, CDR2 FQGNSA. The DNA for the CDR3 is TGTGCCAGCAGCTTAGGACTTTCCTACGAGCAGTACTTC. Residues: CASSLGLSYEQYF.

This chain links TRBV9 with TRBJ2-2; D uncertain. The germline V gene has CDR1 SGDLS and CDR2 YYNGEE. V shed 5 bases and J shed 3 bases, with 17 bases lying between them. This CDR3 is 16 amino acids long. The CDR3: CASSPGPIGHTGELFF. The CDR3 DNA sequence: TGTGCCAGCAGTCCAGGACCCATTGGGCACACCGGGGAGCTGTTTTTT.

The rearrangement joins TRBV7-2 to TRBJ2-7; unclear D gene. V was shortened by 5 bases and J by 3 bases, with 11 bases between the two germline ends. The CDR3 length is 13 residues. Per the germline V gene, CDR1 is SGHTA and CDR2 is FQGNSA. The CDR3 DNA sequence: TGTGCCAGCAGCCCGGGCACTGGCTACGAGCAGTACTTC. Translating gives CASSPGTGYEQYF.

The chain recombines TRBV5-1 with TRBJ2-5, with a possible D match to TRBD1 (6 bases). CDR3 length: 15 residues. CDR1 SGHRS and CDR2 YFSETQ come from the germline V gene. Trimming took off 0 bases at V and 4 bases at J, with 13 bases between the two ends. The CDR3 bases are TGCGCCAGCAGCTTGGAAGGGGGTTGGAGAGAGACCCAGTACTTC. Translated: CASSLEGGWRETQYF. The whole variable domain, remainder taken from reference TRBV5-1 and TRBJ2-5, is KAGVTQTPRYLIKTRGQQVTLSCSPISGHRSVSWYQQTPGQGLQFLFEYFSETQRNKGNFPGRFSGRQFSNSRSEMNVSTLELGDSALYLCASSLEGGWRETQYFGPGTRLLVL.

Comments on this clone: At one end, the junction sequence differs from germline, possibly due to a read error. The chain recombines TRBV10-3 with TRBJ1-1; 8 bases match TRBD1. The germline gives CDR1 ENHRY, CDR2 SYGVKD. CDR3 length: 13 amino acids. CDR3 sequence: CASSLTGVTEAFF. The CDR3 nucleotides are TGTGCCAGCAGTTTGACAGGGGTCACTGAAGCTTTCTTT.

The V gene is TRBV9, the J gene TRBJ1-5, with no clear D. Trimming pared 4 bases from V and 0 bases from J, leaving 11 bases between. CDR3 length: 15 residues. Germline CDR1 SGDLS, CDR2 YYNGEE. This chain's CDR3 is CASSPSPHSNQPQHF. The CDR3 coding sequence is TGTGCCAGCAGCCCTTCCCCCCATAGCAATCAGCCCCAGCATTTT. The whole variable domain, remainder taken from reference TRBV9 and TRBJ1-5, is DSGVTQTPKHLITATGQRVTLRCSPRSGDLSVYWYQQSLDQGLQFLIQYYNGEERAKGNILERFSAQQFPDLHSELNLSSLELGDSALYFCASSPSPHSNQPQHFGDGTRLSIL.

The rearrangement joins TRBV7-3 to TRBJ2-3; 7 bases map to TRBD2. The J segment lost 4 bases and the V segment lost 5 bases, leaving 9 bases of the junction unmatched. CDR1 is SGHTA, CDR2 FQGTGA, per germline. CDR3 length: 15 residues. CDR3 sequence reads: CASSLSSGVADTQYF. The CDR3 region has the DNA TGTGCCAGCAGCCTCTCTAGCGGCGTGGCAGATACGCAGTATTTT.

This chain connects TRBV7-2 to TRBJ1-2; 11 bases agree with TRBD1. The V gene end was trimmed by 5 bases and the J gene end by 3 bases; junction bases not matched to a gene: 5. The germline CDR1 and CDR2 sequences are SGHTA and FQGNSA. The CDR3 is made up of 15 amino acids. The CDR3 sequence is CASSLGQGDYYGYTF. CDR3 sequence (DNA): TGTGCCAGCAGCCTGGGACAGGGGGATTACTATGGCTACACCTTC.

This rearrangement joins TRBV5-1 to TRBJ1-1, with a possible D match to TRBD1 (5 bases). The CDR3 covers 16 residues. The V gene's germline CDR1 is SGHRS and CDR2 YFSETQ. V was pared by 0 bases and J by 1 base, with 13 bases between. CDR3 nucleotide sequence: TGCGCCAGCAGCTTGGAGTCGAGGCAGGGGAACACTGAAGCTTTCTTT. As protein: CASSLESRQGNTEAFF.

A single count supports this clone. This chain connects TRBV5-1 to TRBJ1-1; D is unresolved. V lost 0 bases, J lost 4 bases, and 7 bases lay in between. There are 13 residues in the CDR3. CDR1 SGHRS and CDR2 YFSETQ come from the germline V gene. This chain's CDR3 is CASSLDAGTEAFF. CDR3 sequence (DNA): TGCGCCAGCAGCTTGGATGCGGGCACTGAAGCTTTCTTT. Drawing the rest from reference TRBV5-1 and TRBJ1-1, the complete variable domain is KAGVTQTPRYLIKTRGQQVTLSCSPISGHRSVSWYQQTPGQGLQFLFEYFSETQRNKGNFPGRFSGRQFSNSRSEMNVSTLELGDSALYLCASSLDAGTEAFFGQGTRLTVV.

In DNA, the CDR3 is TGTGCCAGCAGTTTAGGCCTCGGGAGCAATCAGCCCCAGCATTTT. This translates into CASSLGLGSNQPQHF. The chain combines TRBV27 with TRBJ1-5, with D unclear. Trimming took 2 bases from V and 1 from J, leaving 9 bases between them. CDR3 size: 15 residues. CDR1 MNHEY and CDR2 SMNVEV come from the germline V gene (reference sequence).

The chain links TRBV5-5 to TRBJ1-3; weak D call: TRBD1 (6 bases). The CDR3 has 17 amino acids. The V and J ends lost 4 bases and 0 bases respectively, with 17 bases between them. CDR1 SGHKS and CDR2 YYEKEE come from the germline V gene (reference sequence). DNA of the CDR3: TGTGCCAGCAGCCGTGTGAGGGACACAAACTCTGGAAACACCATATATTTT. It translates to CASSRVRDTNSGNTIYF. Based on the CDR3 plus reference TRBV5-5 and TRBJ1-3, the full variable domain is DAGVTQSPTHLIKTRGQQVTLRCSPISGHKSVSWYQQVLGQGPQFIFQYYEKEERGRGNFPDRFSARQFPNYSSELNVNALLLGDSALYLCASSRVRDTNSGNTIYFGEGSWLTVV.

The J gene is TRBJ2-2, the V gene TRBV25-1; 11 bases are a match to TRBD1. This CDR3 spans 15 amino acids. From germline, CDR1 is MGHDK and CDR2 SYGVNS. V trimming: 2 bases; J trimming: 6 bases; junction bases outside the gene matches: 2. CDR3 coding DNA: TGTGCCAGCAGTGAACCGGGACAGGGGGCCGGGGAGCTGTTTTTT. It yields the protein CASSEPGQGAGELFF.

About this clone itself: The junction does not match germline at one end; this may be a read error. The chain combines TRBV7-2 with TRBJ1-4; tentatively, D is TRBD1 (6 bases). The CDR3 has 14 residues. Germline CDR1 is SGHTA and CDR2 is FQGNSA. CDR3 in DNA: TGTGCCAGCAGTTTAGTAAGGGGGTCCTCAGGGCTGTTTTTT. Translated: CASSLVRGSSGLFF.

This clone was counted a single time. This chain uses TRBV7-8 with TRBJ1-2; unclear D gene. CDR1 and CDR2 from the germline V gene are SGHVS and FQNEAQ. V shed 5 bases and J shed 2 bases, with 9 bases lying between them. The length of the CDR3 is 13 residues. The CDR3 sequence: CASSDDGNYGYTF. In nucleotides, the CDR3 is TGTGCCAGCAGCGACGACGGCAACTATGGCTACACCTTC.

The chain carries TRBV7-9 and TRBJ1-4; 8 bases line up with TRBD1. This CDR3 is 14 amino acids long. V lost 5 bases to trimming and J lost 7 bases; unmatched junction nucleotides: 6. CDR1 and CDR2 from the germline V gene are SEHNR and FQNEAQ (reference sequence). CDR3 nucleotide sequence: TGTGCCAGCAGCAGGACAGGGTCCGGTGAAAAACTGTTTTTT. Protein sequence: CASSRTGSGEKLFF.

With respect to this clone: The junction departs from germline at one end; a sequencing error may be responsible. The chain employs TRBV7-7 and TRBJ2-5; no firm D call. The CDR3 contains 14 residues. From germline, CDR1 is SSHAT and CDR2 FNYEAQ (reference sequence). The CDR3 DNA sequence: TGTGCTAGCAGCTTAGTGGGGATCCAAGAGACCCAGTACTTC. Its translation is CASSLVGIQETQYF.